A single sample gave rise to the 29 T cell receptor beta chains below, sequenced in a study of glioma-infiltrating T cells. The iRepertoire nested amplicon-rescue multiplex PCR amplified TCR alpha and beta CDR3s from RNA. TCRdb reprocessed the multiplex PCR reads via MiXCR and lists one record per CDR3 protein. Counted here are a few hundred thousand distinct CDR3 sequences, roughly two fifths occurring once; the ten biggest clones make up approximately 12%. The sequenced sample was glioma tissue, nonneoplastic brain tissue, or PBMCs (not recorded which). The receptors come from a human donor with low-grade glioma or glioblastoma, undergoing nonglioma brain surgery, or in good health (not recorded which).

This clonotype was found a few times. The chain has TRBV6-6 and TRBJ2-2; possibly TRBD2 for D (6 bases). Germline CDR1 reads MNHNY; CDR2 reads SVGAGI (reference sequence). The V end lost 4 bases, the J end lost 7 bases, and 16 bases lay between the germline ends. This CDR3 has 15 residues. DNA for the CDR3: TGTGCCAGCAGTTCCCAGGCTAGCGATGGCGGGGAGCTGTTTTTT. Its translation: CASSSQASDGGELFF.

This chain links TRBV25-1 with TRBJ1-4; tentatively, D is TRBD1 (5 bases). The V gene lost 1 base and the J gene lost 13 bases, with 13 bases spanning the gap. The CDR3 consists of 13 residues. CDR1 and CDR2 (germline): MGHDK, SYGVNS. The CDR3 nucleotides are TGTGCCAGCAGTGAATCCGGGGCCGATATACTGTTTTTT. Protein: CASSESGADILFF.

This clonotype was detected ten times or more. The chain joins TRBV28 to TRBJ1-1; no clear D gene. V was pared by 6 bases and J by 0 bases, with 8 bases between. The germline V gene encodes CDR1 MDHEN and CDR2 SYDVKM. The CDR3 spans 13 residues. CDR3 DNA: TGTGCCAGCAGCCGGGTAATGAACACTGAAGCTTTCTTT. This translates into CASSRVMNTEAFF. The entire variable domain, with the rest obtained from reference TRBV28 and TRBJ1-1, is as follows: DVKVTQSSRYLVKRTGEKVFLECVQDMDHENMFWYRQDPGLGLRLIYFSYDVKMKEKGDIPEGYSVSREKKERFSLILESASTNQTSMYLCASSRVMNTEAFFGQGTRLTVV.

The chain uses TRBV12-3 or TRBV12-4 and TRBJ2-7, with 14 nucleotides matching TRBD2. With 6 bases clipped from V and 2 bases from J, the junction kept 6 bases outside the gene matches. The length of the CDR3 is 16 residues. The chain's CDR3 is CASSRPGLAGAYEQYF. For the CDR3, the DNA is TGTGCCAGCAGCCGACCGGGACTAGCGGGAGCCTACGAGCAGTACTTC.

This clonotype was counted between two and nine times. V and J are TRBV20-1 and TRBJ2-7; 8 nucleotides agree with TRBD2. Trimming at V came to 7 bases and at J to 4 bases, leaving 9 bases not matched to a gene. The germline V gene encodes CDR1 DFQATT and CDR2 SNEGSKA (reference sequence). The CDR3 extends over 13 amino acids. The CDR3 here is CSGSSGTRYEQYF. The CDR3 coding sequence is TGCAGTGGGAGCTCCGGGACTAGATACGAGCAGTACTTC.

The rearrangement uses TRBV3-1 and TRBJ1-1; D possibly corresponds to TRBD1 (5 bases). Trimming left V 0 bases short and J 5 bases short, with 16 bases between. Per germline, CDR1 LGHDT and CDR2 YNNKEL (reference sequence). The length of the CDR3 is 16 residues. The CDR3 sequence is CASSQDFRGRGTEAFF. The CDR3, as DNA: TGTGCCAGCAGCCAAGACTTTAGGGGTAGAGGGACTGAAGCTTTCTTT.

A few counts support this clonotype. This rearrangement joins TRBV4-3 to TRBJ2-3; 8 bases line up with TRBD2. CDR3 length: 13 amino acids. Trimming cost V 2 bases and J 7 bases; bases outside gene matches: 2. From germline, CDR1 is LGHNA and CDR2 YSLEER. DNA of the CDR3: TGCGCCAGCAGCCAAAGCGGGGGCCATACGCAGTATTTT. Residues: CASSQSGGHTQYF.

The V gene is TRBV20-1, the J gene TRBJ2-2; maybe TRBD2 (6 bases). The V end was cut by 3 bases, the J end by 0 bases, with 17 bases between. The germline gives CDR1 DFQATT, CDR2 SNEGSKA (reference sequence). The CDR3 is 17 residues long. Here the CDR3 reads CSARGGGTSTNTGELFF. DNA for the CDR3: TGCAGTGCTAGGGGTGGCGGGACGAGTACGAACACCGGGGAGCTGTTTTTT.

This clonotype was found a few times. V usage is TRBV10-3 and J usage is TRBJ1-5; the match to TRBD1 covers 8 bases. The CDR3 has 18 amino acids. The V and J ends lost 2 bases and 3 bases, in that order; junction bases with no gene match: 12. From germline, CDR1 is ENHRY and CDR2 SYGVKD. CDR3 region: CAISETGGGQGLNQPQHF. Written as DNA, the CDR3 is TGTGCCATCAGTGAGACGGGGGGTGGACAGGGCCTCAATCAGCCCCAGCATTTT.

Only a few counts were recorded for this clonotype. The chain couples TRBV24-1 to TRBJ1-5; 7 bases match TRBD1. Trimming removed 4 bases from V and 6 bases from J; junction bases left unmatched: 11. CDR1 and CDR2 (germline): KGHDR, SFDVKD. The CDR3 is made up of 16 amino acids. The CDR3 protein is CATSDPSTGIFQPQHF. CDR3 sequence (DNA): TGTGCCACCAGTGACCCGTCGACAGGGATATTTCAGCCCCAGCATTTT.

This clonotype was counted many times. V usage is TRBV7-2 and J usage is TRBJ1-1; D gene unclear. Trimming cost V 0 bases and J 8 bases, with 7 bases left between them. Germline V gene sequence: CDR1 SGHTA, CDR2 FQGNSA. The CDR3 is 12 residues long. The CDR3 reads CASSLAKREAFF. CDR3 DNA sequence: TGTGCCAGCAGCTTAGCGAAAAGGGAAGCTTTCTTT. Full variable domain (rest looked up from reference TRBV7-2 and TRBJ1-1): GAGVSQSPSNKVTEKGKDVELRCDPISGHTALYWYRQSLGQGLEFLIYFQGNSAPDKSGLPSDRFSAERTGGSVSTLTIQRTQQEDSAVYLCASSLAKREAFFGQGTRLTVV.

Ten or more counts support this clonotype. The V call is TRBV28, the J call TRBJ2-7; D possibly corresponds to TRBD2 (6 bases). Germline V gene data show CDR1 as MDHEN and CDR2 as SYDVKM. The CDR3 has 16 amino acids. Trimming stripped 5 bases from V and 7 bases from J, with 24 bases between. The CDR3 nucleotides read TGTGCCAGCAGTCCCCAAGACGGGACTCCTACTAGTGAGCAGTACTTC. Translating it yields CASSPQDGTPTSEQYF.

This clonotype was found once. The chain is built from TRBV19 and TRBJ2-7; TRBD1 matches at 9 bases. The V segment lost 4 bases and the J segment 6 bases; nucleotides outside the gene matches: 10. The CDR3 spans 15 residues. Germline V gene lookup returns CDR1 LNHDA and CDR2 SQIVND (reference sequence). The chain's CDR3 is CASSTPGQGLSEQYF. The DNA for the CDR3 is TGTGCCAGTAGTACCCCGGGACAGGGACTCTCCGAGCAGTACTTC.

This clonotype was seen at least ten times. This chain uses TRBV20-1 with TRBJ2-1, with 10 bases fitting TRBD1. Trimming cost V 4 bases and J 7 bases; bases outside gene matches: 10. Germline CDR1 and CDR2: DFQATT and SNEGSKA (reference sequence). The CDR3 covers 15 residues. For the CDR3, the DNA is TGCAGTGCTACGAGTTGGGGGACAGGGGATAATGAGCAGTTCTTC. Translation: CSATSWGTGDNEQFF.

CDR3 sequence reads: CASSIGRRYSYNEQFF. The CDR3 bases are TGTGCCAGTAGTATTGGCCGACGATACTCCTACAATGAGCAGTTCTTC. The chain couples TRBV19 to TRBJ2-1; D is unclear. Germline CDR1 LNHDA, CDR2 SQIVND (reference sequence). V was clipped by 3 bases and J by 0 bases, with 12 bases between them. This CDR3 is 16 amino acids long.

About this clonotype itself: A clone one base away is much larger, so this may be a read error. The chain has TRBV6-2 or TRBV6-3 and TRBJ2-2; D possibly corresponds to TRBD2 (6 bases). The CDR3 has 11 residues. Germline V CDR1 and CDR2: MNHEY, SVGEGT. The CDR3 spells CASRNTGGLFF. Written as DNA, the CDR3 is TGTGCCAGCAGAAACACCGGGGGGCTGTTTTTT.

J is TRBJ2-1 and V is TRBV3-1; D gene ambiguous. V was pared by 3 bases and J by 6 bases, with 9 bases between. Germline V gene lookup returns CDR1 LGHDT and CDR2 YNNKEL (reference sequence). CDR3 length: 13 amino acids. CDR3 loop: CASSQGFGNEQFF. The CDR3 DNA is TGTGCCAGCAGCCAGGGCTTCGGCAATGAGCAGTTCTTC.

This clonotype was seen only a few times. The V and J genes are TRBV28 and TRBJ2-1; D is unclear. The CDR3 has 13 amino acids. Trimming took off 4 bases at V and 9 bases at J, with 13 bases between the two ends. From germline, CDR1 is MDHEN and CDR2 SYDVKM. CDR3 region: CASSSPGWSEQFF. CDR3 in DNA: TGTGCCAGCAGTTCACCAGGATGGAGTGAGCAGTTCTTC.

The chain uses TRBV5-1 and TRBJ2-1; perhaps TRBD1 as D (6 bases). The CDR3 covers 15 residues. The ends were cut back, 1 base at V and 8 bases at J, with 16 bases in the middle. CDR1 and CDR2 from the germline V gene are SGHRS and YFSETQ. Written as DNA, the CDR3 is TGCGCCAGCAGCTTGAAAACAGGGAGTCTGGATGAGCAGTTCTTC. It codes for CASSLKTGSLDEQFF. Complete variable domain (other parts from reference TRBV5-1 and TRBJ2-1): KAGVTQTPRYLIKTRGQQVTLSCSPISGHRSVSWYQQTPGQGLQFLFEYFSETQRNKGNFPGRFSGRQFSNSRSEMNVSTLELGDSALYLCASSLKTGSLDEQFFGPGTRLTVL.

The chain carries TRBV5-1 and TRBJ2-2; a weak D match, TRBD2 (6 bases). Trimming stripped 6 bases from V and 1 base from J, with 13 bases between. From germline, CDR1 is SGHRS and CDR2 YFSETQ. This CDR3 contains 15 residues. The CDR3 region is CASKRSSGNTGELFF. The CDR3 DNA follows: TGCGCCAGCAAGAGGAGTAGCGGGAACACCGGGGAGCTGTTTTTT.

This chain joins TRBV7-6 and TRBJ2-5; possibly TRBD2 for D (5 bases). CDR3 size: 15 residues. V was cut by 5 bases and J by 1 base, with 14 bases left in between. CDR1 and CDR2 from the germline V gene are SGHVS and FNYEAQ. The CDR3 loop is CASSPLAGLQETQYF. The CDR3 bases are TGTGCCAGCAGCCCTCTAGCAGGCCTCCAAGAGACCCAGTACTTC.

The table lists this clonotype with a count of one. The CDR3 end shows no conserved phenylalanine or tryptophan, and so a read error is likely. This sequence joins TRBV4-1 and TRBJ2-7, with D uncertain. This CDR3 has 13 amino acids. CDR1 and CDR2 (germline): MGHRA, YSYEKL. The V end was cut by 5 bases, the J end by 5 bases, with 13 bases between. This chain's CDR3 is CASSSVESHEQYL. CDR3 bases: TGCGCCAGCAGCTCGGTAGAGTCCCACGAGCAGTACCTC.

V and J are TRBV7-2 and TRBJ1-2; TRBD1 aligns across 8 bases. CDR1 and CDR2 (germline): SGHTA, FQGNSA. CDR3 length equals 18 residues. V shed 5 bases, J shed 4 bases, and the junction held 18 bases outside the gene matches. The CDR3 spells CASSPTSGGSGGLYGYTF. DNA for the CDR3: TGTGCCAGCAGCCCTACGTCGGGTGGTTCAGGGGGCCTCTATGGCTACACCTTC.

The chain links TRBV29-1 to TRBJ2-3; tentatively, D is TRBD1 or TRBD2 (6 bases each). V gave up 7 bases and J gave up 3 bases, with 17 bases separating them. This CDR3 contains 14 residues. Germline V CDR1 and CDR2: SQVTM, ANQGSEA. CDR3 residues: CSAGGGSITDTQYF. In nucleotides, the CDR3 is TGCAGCGCCGGAGGGGGGTCGATAACAGATACGCAGTATTTT.

The V gene is TRBV5-8, the J gene TRBJ1-4, with 8 bases that match TRBD1. The germline CDR1 and CDR2 sequences are SGHTS and YDEGEE. The CDR3 is 14 amino acids. The V segment lost 3 bases and the J segment 7 bases; nucleotides outside the gene matches: 5. CDR3 in DNA: TGTGCCAGCAGCTCCGGACAGGGCGGTGAAAAACTGTTTTTT. Its translation is CASSSGQGGEKLFF.

This clonotype was observed many times. J is TRBJ1-5 and V is TRBV6-2 or TRBV6-3, with unresolved D. V was pared by 2 bases and J by 0 bases, with 8 bases between. Germline loops: CDR1 MNHEY, CDR2 SVGEGT. CDR3 size: 15 residues. CDR3 residues: CASSYHTLSNQPQHF. The CDR3 bases are TGTGCCAGCAGTTACCACACTCTTAGCAATCAGCCCCAGCATTTT.

This clonotype was counted only a few times. The rearrangement joins TRBV5-4 to TRBJ2-1, with 12 bases lining up with TRBD2. V shed 0 bases and J 4 bases; nucleotides not matched to a gene: 2. The germline CDR1 and CDR2 sequences are SGHNT and YYREEE (reference sequence). The length of the CDR3 is 16 residues. This CDR3 is CASSLASGRVYNEQFF. CDR3 DNA: TGTGCCAGCAGCTTGGCTAGCGGGAGGGTATACAATGAGCAGTTCTTC.

The chain has TRBV4-1 and TRBJ1-4; no clear D gene. Germline V gene data show CDR1 as MGHRA and CDR2 as YSYEKL. The germline V and J ends were trimmed by 8 bases and 0 bases, with 16 bases remaining between them. This CDR3 is built from 16 residues. DNA for the CDR3: TGCGCCAGCCGCCCCGGCGTGGGAGCAACTAATGAAAAACTGTTTTTT. Residues: CASRPGVGATNEKLFF.

This clonotype was seen a few times. This chain connects TRBV11-2 to TRBJ1-3; no definite D call. This CDR3 contains 14 residues. Germline CDR1 is SGHAT and CDR2 is FQNNGV. The V and J ends lost 5 bases and 5 bases respectively, with 13 bases between them. CDR3 in DNA: TGTGCCAGCAGCGCAGTAGGCAATCGAAACACCATATATTTT. Its translation: CASSAVGNRNTIYF.